This entry concerns a single TCR beta chain. V lost 5 bases and J lost 5, with 11 bases in between. This CDR3 is 13 amino acids long. Looked up from germline, CDR1 is LGHDT and CDR2 is YNNKEL (reference sequence). These data come from a study of blood T cell repertoires in COVID-19. Study summary: Material from acute and convalescent COVID-19 was sourced from the United States, Italy and Spain. The analysed material was cDNA or gDNA that came from T cells, B-cell-depleted T cells, or PBMCs.

TCRdb keeps only in-frame clones here, not all; method: immunoSEQ multiplex PCR. The sample includes 310,000 or so clones, about 89% of them seen just once. This clonotype was sampled from a man between 18 and 35 years old who had recovered from COVID-19. Source material: peripheral blood. The genes are TRBV3-1 (or the pseudogene TRBV3-2) and TRBJ2-3, with D maybe TRBD2 (7 bases). The CDR3 bases are TGTGCCAGCAGCGGGGGGGCCGGAGATACGCAGTATTTT. It codes for CASSGGAGDTQYF.